This paragraph covers one T cell receptor (beta chain) sequence. This entry is derived from a study of shared clonotypes between healthy human individuals. Profiling relied on immunoSEQ multiplex PCR, and the TCRdb table lists in-frame clones only, not all of them. The sample consists of 730,000 or so clones, less than 80% of them appearing once. CDR1 SGHRS and CDR2 YFSETQ come from the germline V gene. V lost 4 bases to trimming and J lost 4 bases; unmatched junction nucleotides: 7. The CDR3 is 16 amino acids. Sequencing input: memory CD4+ T cells sorted from blood. Subset noted: CD45RA-negative fraction. The clonotype comes from a woman aged 25 to 39 in good health. The rearrangement uses TRBV5-1 and TRBJ2-1, with TRBD2 matching 11 bases. This CDR3 is CASSILGLAAYNEQFF. CDR3 coding DNA: TGCGCCAGCAGCATACTGGGACTAGCGGCGTACAATGAGCAGTTCTTC.